A selection of T cell receptor beta chains follows, all from one sample in a study of shared clonotypes between healthy human individuals. Sequencing was performed with immunoSEQ multiplex PCR; in TCRdb, only in-frame clones are kept and a portion is missing. The sample yields around 2,000,000 clones, approximately 95% seen once. Sequenced material: naive CD8+ T cells sorted from blood. All receptors come from a man aged 18 to 35 in good health. CDR3s include the opening cysteine and the closing phenylalanine or tryptophan. Clone size is stated in some rows and not others, as once, few, many or a class when expanded.

CDR3aa	abundance	v_gene	j_gene
CASSPLAGGSWGELFF	.	TRBV7-2	TRBJ2-2
CASRASGDSGNTIYF	.	TRBV7-9	TRBJ1-3
CASSYSGTFTGELFF	.	TRBV6-5	TRBJ2-2
CASSLVLAEQETQYF	.	TRBV7-6	TRBJ2-5
CASTDRGQGGEQYF	.	TRBV6-5	TRBJ2-7
CASSGLLAGGYGYTF	.	TRBV9	TRBJ1-2
CASSLAPGTSGKDNEQFF	once	TRBV7-9	TRBJ2-1
CASSLWGQRGATNEKLFF	.	TRBV28	TRBJ1-4
CASSLTGPVNWDTQYF	.	TRBV11-2	TRBJ2-3
CASSQEAGAYEQYF	once	TRBV4-3	TRBJ2-7
CASSFQPNGWLYEQYF	.	TRBV5-4	TRBJ2-7
CASSLYGFTEAFF	.	TRBV27	TRBJ1-1
CASSPSGIQETQYF	.	TRBV11-1	TRBJ2-5
CASRETSGGGTNVLTF	.	TRBV2	TRBJ2-6
CASSELGGDTSTDTQYF	.	TRBV10-1	TRBJ2-3
CASSQGHTYEQYF	.	TRBV11-2	TRBJ2-7
CASSSRQGVTAEAFF	.	TRBV9	TRBJ1-1
CASSPGQNYEQYF	.	TRBV11-2	TRBJ2-7
CASRQGAYNEQFF	.	TRBV5-1	TRBJ2-1
CASSQEGGQGAYYEQYF	.	TRBV4-1	TRBJ2-7
CASTIAGGMYEQFF	once	TRBV27	TRBJ2-1
CASSLLGGFDEQYF	.	TRBV27	TRBJ2-7
CASSLGGMGNIQYF	.	TRBV7-2	TRBJ2-4
CASSLGLATNTGELFF	.	TRBV5-6	TRBJ2-2
CSVWVDSTEAFF	.	TRBV29-1	TRBJ1-1
CASSSPTSVPSYNEQFF	.	TRBV27	TRBJ2-1
CASSSTSGAIEQFF	.	TRBV7-3	TRBJ2-1
CSVEALYGYTF	.	TRBV29-1	TRBJ1-2
CASSAFSGRATYNEQFF	.	TRBV6-1	TRBJ2-1
CASRLVSYNEQFF	.	TRBV2	TRBJ2-1